This T cell receptor beta chain comes out of a study of blood T cell repertoires in COVID-19. Libraries were prepared by immunoSEQ multiplex PCR; TCRdb keeps only in-frame clonotypes and omits some of them. The table records roughly 150,000 clones, about 86% of them present only once. The sample comprised peripheral blood. This TCR was recovered from a man in his 70s with active or convalescent COVID-19.

The CDR3 region has the DNA TGTGCCAGCAGCTTAGGGCAGGGGGACTCCTACGAGCAGTACTTC. Translated, it gives CASSLGQGDSYEQYF. The rearrangement uses TRBV11-3 and TRBJ2-7; 7 bases fit TRBD1. Germline CDR1 SGHNT, CDR2 YENEEA. The length of the CDR3 is 15 residues. J gave up 0 bases and V 1 base, and 3 bases lay outside the gene matches.